This TCR beta chain was captured in a study of vaccination effects on CD4 cells after COVID-19. Profiled with immunoSEQ multiplex PCR; TCRdb holds only in-frame clones, not every one. The sample shows 35,000 to 50,000 clones, under 70% of them seen only once. Pools of viral peptides were used by the ViraFEST assay to expand antigen-specific CD4+ T cells ahead of sequencing. Isolation of CD4+ T cells took place after 10 days of culture. None of these healthy vaccinees had been infected with SARS-CoV-2 before vaccination. A half-volume exchange with IL-2 medium occurred on days 3 and 7. Trimming removed 0 bases from V and 2 bases from J, with 4 bases in between. This CDR3 region has 13 residues. Germline V gene sequence: CDR1 SEHNR, CDR2 FQNEAQ (reference sequence). Comment on this clone: Its antigen remains unknown.

The chain recombines TRBV7-9 with TRBJ1-1; D gene uncertain. The sequencing used CD4+ T cells from PBMCs cultured with HCoV-OC43 spike peptides, collected before COVID-19 vaccination. The subset denotes: HCoV-OC43 spike overlapping peptide pool stimulation. The receptor comes from a human donor who received a COVID-19 vaccine. CDR3 region: CASSLATNTEAFF. The CDR3, as DNA: TGTGCCAGCAGCTTAGCGACTAACACTGAAGCTTTCTTT.